Detailed here is one TCR beta chain. Its specificity is unknown. This record comes from a study of T cell repertoires in cytomegalovirus infection. As for the study in general: It can be stated that public TCR beta signatures indicated CMV infection as well as a matching HLA type. Points from the study as a whole: Totalled public TCR beta family frequency picked out people who carried CMV plus the relevant HLA. Dominating the ex vivo response were TCR beta clonotypes that were CMV-specific and HLA-C-restricted.

TCRdb analysed the reads with MiXCR anew, one entry per CDR3 protein. The repertoire has about 830,000 distinct CDR3 sequences, approximately 29% of them found once; the top ten carry around an eighth. This clonotype originated in a human donor in good health (CMV status not recorded). Some clones in this sample may be carry-over from other donors' samples. Sequenced here: cultured CD8+ T cells from PBMCs, sampled from culture after CMV antigen stimulation.

The CDR3 loop reads CASSPDRGPTAEAFF. The DNA of the CDR3 is TGTGCCAGCAGCCCTGACAGGGGGCCGACAGCTGAAGCTTTCTTT. This chain connects TRBV28 to TRBJ1-1, with 10 bases that match TRBD1. This CDR3 comprises 15 residues. Germline CDR1 and CDR2: MDHEN and SYDVKM. The junction had 10 bases not matched to a gene; V was cut back by 6 bases and J by 6 bases.